These 9 T cell receptor beta chains originate from one sample sequenced in a study of beta chain features in type 1 diabetes. The sequenced template was cDNA made from the entire isolated RNA. The assay was immunoSEQ multiplex PCR, and TCRdb's table has in-frame clones only and misses some. The sample yields 65,000 to 100,000 clones, roughly 31% seen once. The specimen sequenced was stem cell memory CD4+ T cells from blood. These receptors all stem from a young woman in good health.

The table lists this clone with a count of one. This rearrangement joins TRBV29-1 to TRBJ2-5; perhaps TRBD2 as D (6 bases). The DNA end favors TRBJ2-7, so the J call may be wrong. Germline V CDR1 and CDR2: SQVTM, ANQGSEA. CDR3 length equals 12 residues. The CDR3 loop is CSVRRGAYEQYF. The CDR3 bases are TGCAGCGTCAGGAGGGGCGCGTACGAGCAGTACTTC.

This clone has a handful of counts. For the CDR3, the DNA is TGCGCCAGCAGCCTTAGCGGGACTAAGAACACCGGGGAGCTGTTTTTT. Translated: CASSLSGTKNTGELFF. The V and J genes are TRBV4-1 and TRBJ2-2; TRBD2 agrees at 8 bases. Germline V gives CDR1 MGHRA, CDR2 YSYEKL. V lost 4 bases to trimming and J lost 1 base; unmatched junction nucleotides: 5. The CDR3 loop spans 16 amino acids.

V is TRBV4-2 and J is TRBJ1-3, with 9 bases that match TRBD1. Germline CDR1 and CDR2: LGHNA and YNFKEQ. This CDR3 has 15 residues. J lost 7 bases, V lost 2 bases, and 6 bases had no gene match. The CDR3 bases are TGTGCCAGCAGCCAACTTTCCGGGACAGGGAACACCATATATTTT. This encodes CASSQLSGTGNTIYF.

This chain uses TRBV18 with TRBJ1-1; D gene ambiguous. Germline V gene lookup returns CDR1 KGHSH and CDR2 LQKENI. CDR3 length: 15 amino acids. With 8 bases removed from V and 0 bases from J, the gap between germline ends came to 16 bases. The CDR3: CASQPSGVVNTEAFF. The DNA for the CDR3 is TGTGCCAGCCAACCCAGCGGGGTGGTGAACACTGAAGCTTTCTTT.

The V call is TRBV19, the J call TRBJ1-2; 7 bases align to TRBD1. The CDR3 consists of 15 residues. J was trimmed by 2 bases and V by 3 bases; bases with no gene match: 6. Germline CDR1 is LNHDA and CDR2 is SQIVND (reference sequence). CDR3 sequence reads: CASSIRAGGNYGYTF. The CDR3 DNA reads TGTGCCAGTAGTATTAGGGCAGGGGGGAACTATGGCTACACCTTC.

This clone came up a few times. This chain connects TRBV11-2 to TRBJ1-2; 7 bases align to TRBD1. V lost 4 bases, J lost 4 bases, and 12 bases stayed unmatched. The CDR3 extends over 16 amino acids. The germline V gene encodes CDR1 SGHAT and CDR2 FQNNGV. In DNA form, the CDR3 reads TGTGCCAGCAGCTCCTTCTCCCGACAGGGCCCCTATGGCTACACCTTC. It yields the protein CASSSFSRQGPYGYTF.

This clone has more than one count but fewer than ten. The DNA of the CDR3 is TGTGCCAGCACCTTTGGGAGGGTAGACACCGGGGAGCTGTTTTTT. It yields the protein CASTFGRVDTGELFF. This chain links TRBV5-5 with TRBJ2-2; 7 nucleotides line up with TRBD2. From germline, CDR1 is SGHKS and CDR2 YYEKEE (reference sequence). The CDR3 totals 15 residues. The trim removed 6 bases at V and 3 bases at J, leaving 8 bases unmatched.

This clone was observed a handful of times. The chain joins TRBV18 to TRBJ1-2; TRBD1 might be the D (6 bases). The germline gives CDR1 KGHSH, CDR2 LQKENI. Trimming shortened V by 0 bases and J by 0 bases, and 11 bases separated the two germline ends. This CDR3 has 16 residues. The CDR3 loop reads CASSPPRQDTNYGYTF. In DNA, the CDR3 is TGTGCCAGCTCACCACCGAGACAGGACACTAACTATGGCTACACCTTC.

This clone showed up just a few times. V gene TRBV27 combines with J gene TRBJ1-1; D remains unclear. Trimming shortened V by 5 bases and J by 0 bases, and 10 bases separated the two germline ends. Germline assignment: CDR1 MNHEY and CDR2 SMNVEV (reference sequence). CDR3 length: 14 residues. In DNA form, the CDR3 reads TGTGCCAGCAGTGTCGACAATATGAACACTGAAGCTTTCTTT. Protein: CASSVDNMNTEAFF.